This T cell receptor (beta chain) was sequenced during a study of cytomegalovirus exposure and HLA in healthy donors. Study observations and caveats: The authors confirmed in vitro that three CMV-associated chains were specific for CMV antigens. CMV serostatus stood as the only immune exposure information on hand.

Both 60 Vbeta primers and 13 Jbeta primers went into the PCR. Measured with immunoSEQ multiplex PCR; TCRdb has only the in-frame clones, and not every one. The sample holds fewer than 150,000 clones, 74% seen once. As regards this clone: Its antigen is unidentified.

The junction had 9 bases not matched to a gene; V was cut back by 6 bases and J by 3 bases. This CDR3 region has 15 residues. Germline lookup yields CDR1 KGHSH and CDR2 LQKENI. This TCR was sampled from a woman between 50 and 59 years old in good health and CMV-seropositive. This rearrangement joins TRBV18 to TRBJ2-7, with 9 positions matching TRBD1. Sequencing was performed on PBMCs. The CDR3 DNA follows: TGTGCCAGCTCTCTAACAGGGGGCAGGGGCTACGAGCAGTACTTC. Its protein is CASSLTGGRGYEQYF.